This T cell receptor beta chain originates from a study of shared clonotypes between healthy human individuals. Across the study: Samples came from a couple of female and a few male donors aged 18 to 49. Overall study findings and caveats: As a rule, naive subsets had a larger estimated richness than memory subsets.

V was pared by 0 bases and J by 7 bases, with 5 bases of the junction left unmatched. Per germline, CDR1 SGHRS and CDR2 YFSETQ. This CDR3 is built from 15 residues. A remark on this clone: Antigen specificity is unknown.

The donors, healthy adults who were HIV-negative, had experienced no recent acute infections or vaccinations. Profiling relied on immunoSEQ multiplex PCR, and the TCRdb table lists in-frame clones only, not all of them. This sample has millions of clones; 85% to 95% occur once, and the top ten carry 0.1% to 0.15%. The chain is built from TRBV5-1 and TRBJ2-1, with 9 bases matching TRBD2. This sequence was found in a man between 18 and 35 years old in good health. Input material: naive CD4+ T cells sorted from blood. Subset here: CD45RA+ positively selected. The CDR3 reads CASSLGVAGENEQFF. For the CDR3, the DNA is TGCGCCAGCAGCTTGGGGGTAGCGGGAGAGAATGAGCAGTTCTTC.